This TCR beta chain is drawn from a study of shared clonotypes between healthy human individuals. The study, taken as a whole, reports: Despite large depth, rarefaction showed incomplete sorted-subset sequencing. Having only a few donors restricted how much genetic and exposure-history diversity was captured.

A word on this clone: Its antigen is still unknown.

Each cell subset's genomic DNA was divided evenly among several immunoSEQ plates. This table comes from immunoSEQ multiplex PCR, and its TCRdb copy is limited to in-frame clones, with some not included. The sample lists roughly 700,000 clones, approximately 79% occurring once. Adults of Caucasian background living in Nashville, Tennessee made up all donors. CDR1 is LNHDA and CDR2 is SQIVND in the germline V gene (reference sequence). The CDR3 extends over 14 amino acids. Deletions cut 3 bases from V and 3 bases from J, with 11 bases between. This receptor was taken from a woman aged 25-40 years in good health. The source material was memory CD4+ T cells sorted from blood. The subset was: CD45RA-negative fraction. The gene calls are TRBV19 and TRBJ1-1; D is unresolved. The CDR3 protein is CASSISRSDTEAFF. CDR3 coding DNA: TGTGCCAGTAGTATCTCTCGATCGGACACTGAAGCTTTCTTT.